Listed below are T cell receptor beta chains from one sample, sequenced in a study of beta chain features in type 1 diabetes. Sequenced by immunoSEQ multiplex PCR; TCRdb stores in-frame clones only, minus some. The sample holds about 160,000 clones, almost 65% seen once. Sequencing was done on a sample of naive CD4+ T cells from blood. The receptors were sampled from a young man with type 1 diabetes. Both conserved end residues are part of each CDR3. Fields, in order: J gene, V gene, D gene, clone size, CDR3 protein, CDR3 DNA. A D gene is named only where the DNA matches it firmly. The listing skips clone size in some rows; elsewhere it reads once, few, many or a size class.

TRBJ1-6 | TRBV25-1 | TRBD1 | . | CASSEGQGHSPLHF | TGTGCCAGCAGTGAGGGACAGGGGCATTCACCCCTCCACTTT
TRBJ2-5 | TRBV7-8 | . | . | CASSLPRDAGQETQYF | TGTGCCAGCAGCCTCCCGAGGGACGCAGGGCAAGAGACCCAGTACTTC
TRBJ2-7 | TRBV5-6 | TRBD1 | . | CASSLFAGGAYEQYF | TGTGCCAGCAGCTTGTTCGCAGGGGGCGCGTACGAGCAGTACTTC
TRBJ1-6 | TRBV9 | . | . | CASSVATTGVNSPLHF | TGTGCCAGCAGCGTAGCTACCACAGGAGTCAATTCACCCCTCCACTTT
TRBJ2-3 | TRBV5-6 | TRBD1 | . | CASSSDRGTDTQYF | TGTGCCAGCAGCTCGGACAGGGGGACAGATACGCAGTATTTT
TRBJ1-6 | TRBV30 | TRBD1 | . | CAWAQGGDRALHF | TGTGCCTGGGCCCAAGGGGGTGACAGGGCCCTCCACTTT
TRBJ2-3 | TRBV7-2 | . | . | CASSTYTDTQYF | TGTGCCAGCAGCACCTACACAGATACGCAGTATTTT
TRBJ2-4 | TRBV6-6 | TRBD1 | once | CASRRLDRALKF | TGTGCCAGCAGGAGGCTGGACAGGGCCTTGAAATTC
TRBJ2-3 | TRBV2 | . | . | CASSEWQASWSASTDTQYF | TGTGCCAGCAGTGAATGGCAGGCCTCATGGTCCGCTAGCACAGATACGCAGTATTTT
TRBJ2-1 | TRBV9 | TRBD2 | . | CASSVGLAGGPGQFF | TGTGCCAGCAGCGTAGGCCTAGCGGGGGGACCGGGTCAGTTCTTC
TRBJ2-7 | TRBV25-1 | . | . | CASRGDTYEQYF | TGTGCCAGCAGGGGAGATACCTACGAGCAGTACTTC
TRBJ2-5 | TRBV14 | . | . | CASSQEVRGTQYF | TGTGCCAGCAGCCAAGAGGTGCGGGGAACCCAGTACTTC
TRBJ2-3 | TRBV9 | . | few | CASSLAGGLSTDTQYF | TGTGCCAGCAGCTTAGCCGGGGGACTTAGCACAGATACGCAGTATTTT
TRBJ2-3 | TRBV9 | TRBD2 | . | CASSVEGLAGPRTQYF | TGTGCCAGCAGCGTAGAGGGACTAGCGGGGCCTAGGACGCAGTATTTT
TRBJ2-3 | TRBV19 | . | few | CASTDRGLADTQYF | TGTGCCAGTACGGACCGTGGGTTGGCCGATACGCAGTATTTT
TRBJ2-7 | TRBV7-9 | . | few | CASSLGQGAFYEQYF | TGTGCCAGCAGCTTAGGCCAGGGCGCCTTTTACGAGCAGTACTTC
TRBJ2-5 | TRBV7-2 | . | . | CASSSTRETQYF | TGTGCCAGCAGCTCGACTCGGGAGACCCAGTACTTC
TRBJ2-7 | TRBV30 | TRBD2 | . | CAWSKGTTYEQYF | TGTGCCTGGAGTAAAGGGACTACCTACGAGCAGTACTTC
TRBJ2-5 | TRBV11-2 | . | once | CASSLNRAELQETQYF | TGTGCCAGCAGCTTAAATCGGGCAGAACTCCAAGAGACCCAGTACTTC
TRBJ1-6 | TRBV28 | . | . | CASTGKGSPLHF | TGTGCCAGCACCGGCAAGGGATCACCCCTCCACTTT
TRBJ2-5 | TRBV5-1 | . | few | CASSSQETQYF | TGCGCCAGCAGCTCCCAAGAGACCCAGTACTTC
TRBJ2-1 | TRBV9 | . | once | CASSVPRSPEQFF | TGTGCCAGCAGCGTGCCTCGAAGCCCTGAGCAGTTCTTC
TRBJ2-1 | TRBV5-1 | TRBD2 | . | CASSWGGEYNEQFF | TGCGCCAGCAGCTGGGGAGGGGAGTACAATGAGCAGTTCTTC
TRBJ2-1 | TRBV9 | TRBD1 | . | CASSATGGSYNEQFF | TGTGCCAGCAGCGCGACAGGGGGCTCCTACAATGAGCAGTTCTTC
TRBJ1-1 | TRBV7-9 | TRBD1 | . | CASSSGTGENTEAFF | TGTGCCAGCAGCTCCGGGACAGGGGAGAACACTGAAGCTTTCTTT
TRBJ1-2 | TRBV4-3 | . | few | CASSQESQNLFYGYTF | TGCGCCAGCAGCCAAGAGTCCCAGAATCTTTTCTATGGCTACACCTTC
TRBJ1-4 | TRBV30 | . | . | CAWSVDSNEKLFF | TGTGCCTGGAGTGTAGACAGTAATGAAAAACTGTTTTTT
TRBJ2-1 | TRBV29-1 | TRBD2 | few | CSGLALAGQTPSYNEQFF | TGCAGCGGGCTAGCACTAGCGGGGCAAACCCCCTCCTACAATGAGCAGTTCTTC
TRBJ1-1 | TRBV9 | . | . | CASSVDLEDSLNTEAFF | TGTGCCAGCAGCGTAGATTTAGAGGACAGCCTGAACACTGAAGCTTTCTTT
TRBJ1-5 | TRBV7-2 | . | few | CASSLKEYNQPQHF | TGTGCCAGCAGCTTAAAGGAGTACAATCAGCCCCAGCATTTT
TRBJ2-1 | TRBV7-2 | TRBD2 | few | CASSWSGTSGYNEQFF | TGTGCCAGCAGCTGGTCCGGGACTAGCGGCTACAATGAGCAGTTCTTC
TRBJ2-5 | TRBV4-3 | . | . | CASSQGTDRQETQYF | TGCGCCAGCAGCCAAGGGACGGACAGACAAGAGACCCAGTACTTC